This T cell receptor beta chain was recovered during a study of cytotoxic CD8 clonotypes in ibrutinib-treated CLL. For the study at large: In all, about a dozen patients were relapsed/refractory, approximately 16 were treatment-naive and 17 to 18 were IGHV unmutated. Collecting the response samples happened after a median approximately 11 months of treatment, with a range of 6 to 36. The study, taken as a whole, reports: Different sampling times were used for sustained-remission and progressing patients. The public clonotypes identified were infrequent and showed contraction or stability on treatment.

TCRdb's table, derived via immunoSEQ multiplex PCR, lists solely in-frame clones and lacks some. The sample contains 60,000 to 75,000 clones, 90% of which appear only once. This clone has a handful of counts. The target antigen is unknown. The CDR3 length is 16 residues. Germline lookup yields CDR1 SGHDN and CDR2 FVKESK. The V and J ends lost 2 bases and 4 bases respectively, with 17 bases between them. This clonotype was sampled from a human donor with chronic lymphocytic leukemia. The sequences come from PBMCs, collected after 12 months of ibrutinib treatment. The chain carries TRBV14 and TRBJ2-5, with D perhaps assigned TRBD1 or TRBD2 (5 bases each). The CDR3 region is CASSQFYSGGGETQYF. CDR3 nucleotides: TGTGCCAGCAGCCAATTCTACTCTGGGGGTGGAGAGACCCAGTACTTC.